The next 5 T cell receptor beta chains were all read from a single sample in a study of CD8 T cells in ankylosing spondylitis. Points from the study as a whole: Characteristic, it appeared, of ankylosing spondylitis blood was a TCR beta motif of several highly homologous variants.

The antigens these receptors bind are not known. TCRdb reprocessed the 5' RACE reads via MiXCR and lists one record per CDR3 protein. The sample contains 750,000 to 850,000 distinct CDR3 sequences, over 9.5% of which appear only once. Material for sequencing was blood, either unsorted or a sorted T cell fraction (not recorded which). These TCRs come from a male donor with ankylosing spondylitis.

CDR3 region: CASSYGVGGEAFF. The CDR3 coding sequence is TGTGCCAGCAGTTACGGGGTAGGGGGCGAAGCTTTCTTT. The chain couples TRBV6-5 to TRBJ1-1, with 7 bases identical to TRBD1. From germline, CDR1 is MNHEY and CDR2 SVGAGI. J lost 8 bases, V lost 2 bases, and 5 bases had no gene match. This CDR3 is 13 amino acids long.

This clonotype turned up a few times. This chain joins TRBV7-8 and TRBJ2-7; D gene ambiguous. This CDR3 is 12 amino acids long. CDR1 is SGHVS, CDR2 FQNEAQ, per germline. With 2 bases removed from V and 12 bases from J, the gap between germline ends came to 14 bases. For the CDR3, the DNA is TGTGCCAGCAGCTTAACTAAAGACTCTCGGTACTTC. Translation gives CASSLTKDSRYF.

The gene calls are TRBV28 and TRBJ2-6; D not certain. This CDR3 region has 14 residues. Germline V gene sequence: CDR1 MDHEN, CDR2 SYDVKM. As DNA, the CDR3 is TGTGCAACTACAGTCAGCTCTGGGGCCAACGTCCTGACTTTC. Residues: CATTVSSGANVLTF.

This clonotype showed up many times. This rearrangement joins TRBV5-1 to TRBJ2-1, with D perhaps matching TRBD2 (5 bases). This CDR3 spans 19 amino acids. Germline values: CDR1 SGHRS, CDR2 YFSETQ. V shed 0 bases and J shed 0 bases, with 19 bases lying between them. The CDR3 sequence is CASSLVYSSGDSSYNEQFF. CDR3 sequence (DNA): TGCGCCAGCAGCTTGGTATATTCATCCGGGGATAGCTCCTACAATGAGCAGTTCTTC.

This clonotype was observed a handful of times. CDR3 amino acids: CASSLNTRSYEQYF. The CDR3 DNA reads TGTGCCAGCAGCTTAAATACAAGGTCCTACGAGCAGTACTTC. V is TRBV7-9 and J is TRBJ2-7, with D hard to call. The V end was cut by 2 bases, the J end by 1 base, with 9 bases between. There are 14 residues in the CDR3. Germline V lookup: CDR1 SEHNR, CDR2 FQNEAQ (reference sequence).